This TCR beta chain was observed in a study of preoperative IRX-2 immunotherapy in early breast cancer. The data were produced by immunoSEQ multiplex PCR, yet TCRdb's version contains in-frame clones alone and is incomplete. The sample lists about 67,000 clones; roughly 94% were seen once. Documented treatment: preoperative locoregional IRX-2 cytokine immunotherapy. Preoperative locoregional IRX-2 cytokine immunotherapy was tested in the phase Ib source study. The CDR3 loop spans 18 amino acids. Unmatched junction bases numbered 9, after V lost 0 bases and J lost 1 base. From germline, CDR1 is LGHNA and CDR2 YNFKEQ.

The clonotype originates from a human donor with breast cancer. This chain connects TRBV4-2 to TRBJ2-3; 8 nucleotides agree with TRBD2. Specimen collection occurred from a patient treated with IRX-2 immunotherapy. CDR3 region: CASSQDRAGGERTDTQYF. The CDR3 DNA reads TGTGCCAGCAGCCAAGATCGGGCGGGAGGAGAACGCACAGATACGCAGTATTTT.